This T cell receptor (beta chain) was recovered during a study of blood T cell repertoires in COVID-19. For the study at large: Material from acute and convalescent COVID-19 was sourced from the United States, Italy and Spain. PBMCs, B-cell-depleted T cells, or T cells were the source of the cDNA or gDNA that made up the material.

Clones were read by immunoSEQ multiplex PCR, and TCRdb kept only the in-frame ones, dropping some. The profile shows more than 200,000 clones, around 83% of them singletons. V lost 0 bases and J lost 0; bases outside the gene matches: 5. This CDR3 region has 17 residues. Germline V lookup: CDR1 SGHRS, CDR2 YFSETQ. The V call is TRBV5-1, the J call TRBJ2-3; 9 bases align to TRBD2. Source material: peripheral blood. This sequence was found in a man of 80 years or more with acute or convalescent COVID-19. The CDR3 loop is CASSLGLAGTSTDTQYF. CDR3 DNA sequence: TGCGCCAGCAGCTTGGGGCTAGCGGGGACTAGCACAGATACGCAGTATTTT.